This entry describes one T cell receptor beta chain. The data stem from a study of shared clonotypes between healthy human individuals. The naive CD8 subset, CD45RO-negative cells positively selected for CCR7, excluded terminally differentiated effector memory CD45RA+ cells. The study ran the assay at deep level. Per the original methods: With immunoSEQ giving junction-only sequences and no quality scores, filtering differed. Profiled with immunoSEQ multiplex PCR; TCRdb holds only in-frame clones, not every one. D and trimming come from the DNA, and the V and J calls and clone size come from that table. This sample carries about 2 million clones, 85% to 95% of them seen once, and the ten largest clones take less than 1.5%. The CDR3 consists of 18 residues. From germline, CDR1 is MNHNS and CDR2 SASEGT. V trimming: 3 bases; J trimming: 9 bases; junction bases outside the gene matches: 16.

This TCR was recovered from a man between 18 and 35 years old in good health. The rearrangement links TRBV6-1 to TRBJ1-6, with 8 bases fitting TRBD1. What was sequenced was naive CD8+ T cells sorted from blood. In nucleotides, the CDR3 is TGTGCCAGCAGTGAGGCCCATTTAGGACAGGGTTGGCGTTCACCCCTCCACTTT. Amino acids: CASSEAHLGQGWRSPLHF.